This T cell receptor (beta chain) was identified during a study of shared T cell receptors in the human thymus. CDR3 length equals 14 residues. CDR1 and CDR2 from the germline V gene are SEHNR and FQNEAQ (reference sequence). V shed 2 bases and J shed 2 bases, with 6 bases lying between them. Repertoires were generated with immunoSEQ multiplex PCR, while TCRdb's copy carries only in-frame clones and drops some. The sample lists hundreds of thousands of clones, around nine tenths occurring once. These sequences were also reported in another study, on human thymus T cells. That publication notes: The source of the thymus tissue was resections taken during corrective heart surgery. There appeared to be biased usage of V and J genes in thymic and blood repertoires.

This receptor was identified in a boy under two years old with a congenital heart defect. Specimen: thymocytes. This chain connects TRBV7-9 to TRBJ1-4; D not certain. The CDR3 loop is CASSLPGTNEKLFF. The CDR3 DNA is TGTGCCAGCAGCTTACCGGGGACTAATGAAAAACTGTTTTTT.